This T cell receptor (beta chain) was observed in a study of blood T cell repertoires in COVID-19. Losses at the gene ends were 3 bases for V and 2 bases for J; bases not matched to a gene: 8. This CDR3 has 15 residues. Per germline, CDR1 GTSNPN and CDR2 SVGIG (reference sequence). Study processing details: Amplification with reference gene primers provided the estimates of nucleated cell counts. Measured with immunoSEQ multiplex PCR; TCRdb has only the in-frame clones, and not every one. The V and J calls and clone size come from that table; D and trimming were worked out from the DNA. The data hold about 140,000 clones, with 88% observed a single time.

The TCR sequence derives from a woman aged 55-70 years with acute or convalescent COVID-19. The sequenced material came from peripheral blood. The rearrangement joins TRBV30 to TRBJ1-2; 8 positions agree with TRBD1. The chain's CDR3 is CAWSLQGVQNYGYTF. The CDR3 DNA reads TGTGCCTGGAGCCTACAGGGGGTACAGAACTATGGCTACACCTTC.